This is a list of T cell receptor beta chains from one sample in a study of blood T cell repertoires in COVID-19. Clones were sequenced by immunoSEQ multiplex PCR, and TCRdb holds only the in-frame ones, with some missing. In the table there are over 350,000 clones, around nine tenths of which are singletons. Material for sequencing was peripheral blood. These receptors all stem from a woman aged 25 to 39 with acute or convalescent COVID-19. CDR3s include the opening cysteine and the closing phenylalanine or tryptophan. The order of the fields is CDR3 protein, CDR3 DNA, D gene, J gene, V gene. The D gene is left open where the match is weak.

CDR3: CASSAEITGSGAFF
DNA: TGCGCCAGCAGCGCCGAAATTACAGGGTCCGGAGCTTTCTTT
D: -
J: TRBJ1-1
V: TRBV5-1

CDR3: CASSGGQGTVLYEQYF
DNA: TGTGCCAGCAGCGGGGGACAGGGAACCGTTCTCTACGAGCAGTACTTC
D: TRBD1
J: TRBJ2-7
V: TRBV5-4

CDR3: CASSQTGVYGYTF
DNA: TGTGCCAGCAGCCAGACAGGGGTCTATGGCTACACCTTC
D: TRBD1
J: TRBJ1-2
V: TRBV6-6

CDR3: CASSSPGAVSTDTQYF
DNA: TGCGCCAGCAGCTCACCAGGGGCCGTTAGCACAGATACGCAGTATTTT
D: -
J: TRBJ2-3
V: TRBV5-1

CDR3: CASSESGQKDSPLHF
DNA: TGTGCCAGCAGTGAGTCGGGACAGAAGGATTCACCCCTCCACTTT
D: TRBD1
J: TRBJ1-6
V: TRBV2

CDR3: CASSPGQFYGNTIYF
DNA: TGTGCCAGCAGCCCCGGACAGTTTTATGGAAACACCATATATTTT
D: -
J: TRBJ1-3
V: TRBV11-2

CDR3: CASSVAVGVSSGANVLTF
DNA: TGTGCCAGCAGCGTAGCTGTAGGGGTGAGCTCTGGGGCCAACGTCCTGACTTTC
D: -
J: TRBJ2-6
V: TRBV9

CDR3: CASSLGTSFSNEQFF
DNA: TGTGCCAGCAGCTTAGGGACTAGTTTTTCCAATGAGCAGTTCTTC
D: TRBD2
J: TRBJ2-1
V: TRBV7-6

CDR3: CSASPPPRTGPYGYTF
DNA: TGCAGTGCTAGTCCTCCTCCTCGGACAGGTCCTTATGGCTACACCTTC
D: TRBD1
J: TRBJ1-2
V: TRBV20-1

CDR3: CSVLQGGGELFF
DNA: TGCAGCGTCCTACAGGGTGGCGGGGAGCTGTTTTTT
D: -
J: TRBJ2-2
V: TRBV29-1

CDR3: CASYDFYEQYF
DNA: TGTGCCAGCTACGACTTCTACGAGCAGTACTTC
D: -
J: TRBJ2-7
V: TRBV28

CDR3: CATRLGTSRADEQFF
DNA: TGTGCCACCAGGTTGGGGACTAGCCGGGCCGATGAGCAGTTCTTC
D: TRBD2
J: TRBJ2-1
V: TRBV15